This TCR beta chain was found in a study of blood T cells in healthy people across ages. Study-level results: Considered underestimates were the diversity estimates obtained from one million T cells.

A second PCR, run for roughly 6 to 11 cycles, used a sample-barcoded 5' primer plus a J-beta primer mix. Tags on each cDNA molecule came from a template-switch adaptor with 12 random nucleotides. All samples gave at least 2.5 million CDR3-containing paired-end reads. TCRdb re-called the 5' RACE reads through MiXCR, storing one row per CDR3 protein. The table lists 600,000 to 800,000 distinct CDR3 sequences, 40% to 65% of them singletons, with approximately 12% in the top ten. This clonotype was seen a few times. What it binds is unknown. Input material: blood. This clonotype was obtained from an elderly woman in good health.

The CDR3 region has the DNA TGTGCCAGCGGGGAACCGGGACCACCCTCCTACGAGCAGTACTTC. Translation gives CASGEPGPPSYEQYF. The gene calls are TRBV28 and TRBJ2-7; D could derive from TRBD1 or TRBD2 (5 bases each). Trimming stripped 8 bases from V and 0 bases from J, with 17 bases between. Germline loops: CDR1 MDHEN, CDR2 SYDVKM. The CDR3 contains 15 residues.